In its sample, the clone carrying this T cell receptor (beta chain) was seen once. These data are taken from a study of blood T cell repertoires in COVID-19. The repertoire was sequenced with immunoSEQ multiplex PCR; TCRdb's copy has only in-frame clones and lacks some. The sample consists of almost 350,000 clones, almost 90% of them appearing once. The CDR3 is 14 residues long. The ends lost 0 bases at V and 10 bases at J; junction bases unmatched: 4. Germline V gene sequence: CDR1 SGHRS, CDR2 YFSETQ. The sequence was obtained from a woman in her twenties or thirties who had been exposed to COVID-19. The source material was PBMCs or T cells enriched from blood (not recorded which). This chain uses TRBV5-1 with TRBJ1-6, with TRBD1 matching 7 bases. In DNA, the CDR3 is TGCGCCAGCAGCTTGGGAGACAGGGACTCACCCCTCCACTTT. It encodes CASSLGDRDSPLHF.